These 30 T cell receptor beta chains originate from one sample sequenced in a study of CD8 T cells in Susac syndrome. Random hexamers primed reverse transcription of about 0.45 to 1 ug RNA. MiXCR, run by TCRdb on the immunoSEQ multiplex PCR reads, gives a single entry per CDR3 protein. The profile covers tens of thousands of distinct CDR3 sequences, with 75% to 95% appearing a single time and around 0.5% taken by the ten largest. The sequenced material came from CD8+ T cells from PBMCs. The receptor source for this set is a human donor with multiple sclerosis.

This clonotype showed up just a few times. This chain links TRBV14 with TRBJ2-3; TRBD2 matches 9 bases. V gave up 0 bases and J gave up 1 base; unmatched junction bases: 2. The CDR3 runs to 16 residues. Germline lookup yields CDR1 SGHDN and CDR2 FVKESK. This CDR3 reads CASSQELAGRTDTQYF. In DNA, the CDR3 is TGTGCCAGCAGCCAAGAGCTAGCGGGACGCACAGATACGCAGTATTTT.

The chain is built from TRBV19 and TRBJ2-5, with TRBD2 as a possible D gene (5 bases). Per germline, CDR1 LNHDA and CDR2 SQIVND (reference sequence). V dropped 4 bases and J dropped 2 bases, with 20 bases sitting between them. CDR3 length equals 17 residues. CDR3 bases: TGTGCCAGTAGTAGAGGGCGAGTGGGTAAGCGGCAAGAGACCCAGTACTTC. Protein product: CASSRGRVGKRQETQYF.

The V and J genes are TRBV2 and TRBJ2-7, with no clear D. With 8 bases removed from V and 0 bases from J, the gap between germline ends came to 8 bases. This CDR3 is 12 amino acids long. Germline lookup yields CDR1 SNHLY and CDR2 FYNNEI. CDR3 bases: TGTGCCAGCGTGGACGGCTCCTACGAGCAGTACTTC. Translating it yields CASVDGSYEQYF. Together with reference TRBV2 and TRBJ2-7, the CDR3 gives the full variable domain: EPEVTQTPSHQVTQMGQEVILRCVPISNHLYFYWYRQILGQKVEFLVSFYNNEISEKSEIFDDQFSVERPDGSNFTLKIRSTKLEDSAMYFCASVDGSYEQYFGPGTRLTVT.

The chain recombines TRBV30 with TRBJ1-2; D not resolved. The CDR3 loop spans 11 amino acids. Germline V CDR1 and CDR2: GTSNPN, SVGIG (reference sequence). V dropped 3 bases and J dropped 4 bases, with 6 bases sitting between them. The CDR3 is CAWRLGYGYTF. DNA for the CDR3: TGTGCCTGGAGACTGGGCTATGGCTACACCTTC.

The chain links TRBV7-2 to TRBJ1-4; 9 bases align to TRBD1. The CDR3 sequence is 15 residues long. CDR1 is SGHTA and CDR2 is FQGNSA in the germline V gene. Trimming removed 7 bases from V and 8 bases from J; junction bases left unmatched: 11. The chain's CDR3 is CASNYGTGRNEKLFF. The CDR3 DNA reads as TGTGCCAGCAACTACGGGACAGGGAGGAACGAAAAACTGTTTTTT. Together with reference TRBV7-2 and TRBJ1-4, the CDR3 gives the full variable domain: GAGVSQSPSNKVTEKGKDVELRCDPISGHTALYWYRQSLGQGLEFLIYFQGNSAPDKSGLPSDRFSAERTGGSVSTLTIQRTQQEDSAVYLCASNYGTGRNEKLFFGSGTQLSVL.

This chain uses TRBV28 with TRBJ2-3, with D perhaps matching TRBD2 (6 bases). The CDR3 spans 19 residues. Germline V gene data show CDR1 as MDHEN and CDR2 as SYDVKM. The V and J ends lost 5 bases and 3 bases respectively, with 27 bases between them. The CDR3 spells CASSQLAEVARQRTDTQYF. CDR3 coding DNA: TGTGCCAGCAGTCAATTAGCGGAAGTAGCGCGGCAGCGTACAGATACGCAGTATTTT.

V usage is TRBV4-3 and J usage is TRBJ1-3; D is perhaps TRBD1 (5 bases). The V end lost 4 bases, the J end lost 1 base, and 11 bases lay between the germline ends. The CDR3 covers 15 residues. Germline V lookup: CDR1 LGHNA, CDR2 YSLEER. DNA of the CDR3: TGCGCCAGCAGCCCAAGAGAGGGGTCTGGAAACACCATATATTTT. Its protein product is CASSPREGSGNTIYF.

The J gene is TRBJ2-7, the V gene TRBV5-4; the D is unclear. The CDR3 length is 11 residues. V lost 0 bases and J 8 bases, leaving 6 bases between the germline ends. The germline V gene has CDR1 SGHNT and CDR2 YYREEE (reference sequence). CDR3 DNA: TGTGCCAGCAGCTTGGGCTTCCAGCAGTACTTC. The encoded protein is CASSLGFQQYF.

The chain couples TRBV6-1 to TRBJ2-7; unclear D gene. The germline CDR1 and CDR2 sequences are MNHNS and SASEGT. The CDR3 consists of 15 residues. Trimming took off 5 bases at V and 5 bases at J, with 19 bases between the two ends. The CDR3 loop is CASSILGIGNDEQYF. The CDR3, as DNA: TGTGCCAGCAGTATCCTCGGAATAGGAAACGACGAGCAGTACTTC.

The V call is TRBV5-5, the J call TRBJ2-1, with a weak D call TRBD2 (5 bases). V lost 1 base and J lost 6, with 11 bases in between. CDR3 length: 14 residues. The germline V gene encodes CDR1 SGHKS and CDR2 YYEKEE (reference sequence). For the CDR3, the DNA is TGTGCCAGCAGCTTGAGACTCGGAGGCAATGAGCAGTTCTTC. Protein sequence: CASSLRLGGNEQFF.

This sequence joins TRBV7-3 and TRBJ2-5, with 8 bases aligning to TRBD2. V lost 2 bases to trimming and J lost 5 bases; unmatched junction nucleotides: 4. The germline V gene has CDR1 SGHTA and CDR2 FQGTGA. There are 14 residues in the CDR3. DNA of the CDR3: TGTGCCAGCAGCTTAGCGGGAGGAGTGGAGACCCAGTACTTC. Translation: CASSLAGGVETQYF.

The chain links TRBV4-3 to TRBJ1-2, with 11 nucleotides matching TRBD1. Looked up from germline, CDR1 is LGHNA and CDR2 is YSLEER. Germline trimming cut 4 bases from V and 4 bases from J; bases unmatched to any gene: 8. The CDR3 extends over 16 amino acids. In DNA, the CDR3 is TGCGCCAGCAGCCCTGGACAGGGGGCTAATGGCTATGGCTACACCTTC. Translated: CASSPGQGANGYGYTF.

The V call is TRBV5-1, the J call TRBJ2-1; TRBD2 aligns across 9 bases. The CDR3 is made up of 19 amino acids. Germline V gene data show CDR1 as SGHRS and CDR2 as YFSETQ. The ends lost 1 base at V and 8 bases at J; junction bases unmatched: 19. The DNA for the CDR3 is TGCGCCAGCAGCTTGACGATAAGAGCGGGAGGCTGGTTTACGGATGAGCAGTTCTTC. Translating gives CASSLTIRAGGWFTDEQFF.

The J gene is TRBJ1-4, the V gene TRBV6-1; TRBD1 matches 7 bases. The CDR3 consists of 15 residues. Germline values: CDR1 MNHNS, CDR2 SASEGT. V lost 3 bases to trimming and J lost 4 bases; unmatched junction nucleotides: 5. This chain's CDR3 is CASSDPGTVNEKLFF. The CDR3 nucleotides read TGTGCCAGCAGTGACCCCGGGACAGTTAATGAAAAACTGTTTTTT.

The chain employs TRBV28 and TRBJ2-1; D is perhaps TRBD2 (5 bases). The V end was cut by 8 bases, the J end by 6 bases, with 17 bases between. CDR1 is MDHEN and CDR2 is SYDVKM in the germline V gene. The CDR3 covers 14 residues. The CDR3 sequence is CASGPPASSNEQFF. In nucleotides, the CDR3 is TGTGCCAGCGGCCCCCCGGCTAGCAGCAATGAGCAGTTCTTC.

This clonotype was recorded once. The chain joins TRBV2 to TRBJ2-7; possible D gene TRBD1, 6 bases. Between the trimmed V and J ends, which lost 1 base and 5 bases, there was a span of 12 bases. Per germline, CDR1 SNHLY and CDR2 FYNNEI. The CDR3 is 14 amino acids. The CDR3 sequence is CASSEVGALDEQYF. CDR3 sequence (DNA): TGTGCCAGCAGTGAAGTGGGGGCTCTCGACGAGCAGTACTTC.

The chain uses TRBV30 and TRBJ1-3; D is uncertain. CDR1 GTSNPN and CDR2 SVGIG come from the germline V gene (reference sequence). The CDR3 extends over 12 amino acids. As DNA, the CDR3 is TGTGCTCGGGGAGACTCTGGAAACACCATATATTTT. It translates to CARGDSGNTIYF. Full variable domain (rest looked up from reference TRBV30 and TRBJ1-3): SQTIHQWPATLVQPVGSPLSLECTVEGTSNPNLYWYRQAAGRGLQLLFYSVGIGQISSEVPQNLSASRPQDRQFILSSKKLLLSDSGFYLCARGDSGNTIYFGEGSWLTVV.

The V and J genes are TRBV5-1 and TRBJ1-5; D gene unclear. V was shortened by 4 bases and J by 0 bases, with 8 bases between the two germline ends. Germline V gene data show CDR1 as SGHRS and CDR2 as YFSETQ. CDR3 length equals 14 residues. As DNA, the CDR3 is TGCGCCAGCAGCCCCGACGATAGCAATCAGCCCCAGCATTTT. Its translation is CASSPDDSNQPQHF.

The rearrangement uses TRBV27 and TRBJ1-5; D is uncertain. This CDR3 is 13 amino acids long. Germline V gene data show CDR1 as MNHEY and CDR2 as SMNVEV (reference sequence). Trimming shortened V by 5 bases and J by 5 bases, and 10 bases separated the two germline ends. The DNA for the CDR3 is TGTGCCAGCAGTCCCTGGATATATCAGCCCCAGCATTTT. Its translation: CASSPWIYQPQHF.

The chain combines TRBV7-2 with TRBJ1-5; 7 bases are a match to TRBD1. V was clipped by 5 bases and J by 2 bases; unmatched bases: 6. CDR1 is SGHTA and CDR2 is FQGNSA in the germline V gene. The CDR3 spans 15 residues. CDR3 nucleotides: TGTGCCAGCAGCCTGGGGACAGTGGGCAATCAGCCCCAGCATTTT. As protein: CASSLGTVGNQPQHF.

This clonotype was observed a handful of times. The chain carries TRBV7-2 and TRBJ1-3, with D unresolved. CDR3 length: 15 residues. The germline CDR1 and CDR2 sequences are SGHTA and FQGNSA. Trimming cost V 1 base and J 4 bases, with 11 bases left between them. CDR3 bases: TGTGCCAGCAGCTTAGGTGGGTCACCCGGAAACACCATATATTTT. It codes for CASSLGGSPGNTIYF.

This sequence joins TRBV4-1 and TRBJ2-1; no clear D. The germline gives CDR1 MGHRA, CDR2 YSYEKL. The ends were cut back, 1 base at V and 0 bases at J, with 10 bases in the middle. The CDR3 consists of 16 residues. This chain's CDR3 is CASSQGLLVSYNEQFF. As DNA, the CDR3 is TGCGCCAGCAGCCAAGGACTCCTAGTCTCCTACAATGAGCAGTTCTTC.

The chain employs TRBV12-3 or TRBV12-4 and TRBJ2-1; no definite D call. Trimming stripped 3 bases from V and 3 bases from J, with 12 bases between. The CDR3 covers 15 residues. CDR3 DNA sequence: TGTGCCAGCAGTTTGCGAGGTTTCCTCTACAATGAGCAGTTCTTC. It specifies CASSLRGFLYNEQFF.

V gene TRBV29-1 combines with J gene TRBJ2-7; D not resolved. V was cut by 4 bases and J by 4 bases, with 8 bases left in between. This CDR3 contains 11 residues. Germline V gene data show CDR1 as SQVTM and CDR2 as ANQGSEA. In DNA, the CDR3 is TGCAGCGTTGTTCTCGGATACGAGCAGTACTTC. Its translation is CSVVLGYEQYF.

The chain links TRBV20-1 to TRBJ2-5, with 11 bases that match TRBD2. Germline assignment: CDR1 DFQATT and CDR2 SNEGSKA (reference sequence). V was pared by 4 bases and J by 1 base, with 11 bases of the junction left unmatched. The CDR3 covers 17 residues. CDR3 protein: CSATPDSSGGIQETQYF. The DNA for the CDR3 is TGCAGTGCTACCCCAGATTCTAGCGGGGGGATCCAAGAGACCCAGTACTTC.

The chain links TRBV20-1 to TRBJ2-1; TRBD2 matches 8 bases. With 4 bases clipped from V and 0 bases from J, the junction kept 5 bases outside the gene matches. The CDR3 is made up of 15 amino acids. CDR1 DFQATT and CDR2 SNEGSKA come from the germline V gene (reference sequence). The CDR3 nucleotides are TGCAGTGCTAAAACTAGCGGAAGCTCCTACAATGAGCAGTTCTTC. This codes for CSAKTSGSSYNEQFF.

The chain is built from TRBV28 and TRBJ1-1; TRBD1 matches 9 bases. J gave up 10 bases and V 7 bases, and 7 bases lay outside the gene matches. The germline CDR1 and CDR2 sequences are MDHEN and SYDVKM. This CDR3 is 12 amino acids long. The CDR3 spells CASTNRGRGAFF. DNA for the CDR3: TGTGCCAGCACAAACAGGGGGCGAGGAGCTTTCTTT.

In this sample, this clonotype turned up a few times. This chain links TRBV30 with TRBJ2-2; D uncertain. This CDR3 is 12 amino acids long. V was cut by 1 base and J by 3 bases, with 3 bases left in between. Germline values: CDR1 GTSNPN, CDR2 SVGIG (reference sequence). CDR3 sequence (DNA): TGTGCCTGGAGTGGAGACACCGGGGAGCTGTTTTTT. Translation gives CAWSGDTGELFF. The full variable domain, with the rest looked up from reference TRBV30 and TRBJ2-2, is SQTIHQWPATLVQPVGSPLSLECTVEGTSNPNLYWYRQAAGRGLQLLFYSVGIGQISSEVPQNLSASRPQDRQFILSSKKLLLSDSGFYLCAWSGDTGELFFGEGSRLTVL.

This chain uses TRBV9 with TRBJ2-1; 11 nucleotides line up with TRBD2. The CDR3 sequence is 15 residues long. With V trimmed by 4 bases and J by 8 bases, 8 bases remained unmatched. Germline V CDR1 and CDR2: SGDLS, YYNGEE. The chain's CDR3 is CASSPPGSGGDEQFF. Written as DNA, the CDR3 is TGTGCCAGCAGCCCCCCGGGTAGCGGGGGGGATGAGCAGTTCTTC.

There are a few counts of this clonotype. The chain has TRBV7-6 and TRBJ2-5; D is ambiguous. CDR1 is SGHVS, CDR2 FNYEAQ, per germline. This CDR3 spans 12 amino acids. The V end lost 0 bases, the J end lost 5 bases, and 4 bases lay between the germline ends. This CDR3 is CASSLAGETQYF. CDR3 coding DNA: TGTGCCAGCAGCTTAGCGGGTGAGACCCAGTACTTC.